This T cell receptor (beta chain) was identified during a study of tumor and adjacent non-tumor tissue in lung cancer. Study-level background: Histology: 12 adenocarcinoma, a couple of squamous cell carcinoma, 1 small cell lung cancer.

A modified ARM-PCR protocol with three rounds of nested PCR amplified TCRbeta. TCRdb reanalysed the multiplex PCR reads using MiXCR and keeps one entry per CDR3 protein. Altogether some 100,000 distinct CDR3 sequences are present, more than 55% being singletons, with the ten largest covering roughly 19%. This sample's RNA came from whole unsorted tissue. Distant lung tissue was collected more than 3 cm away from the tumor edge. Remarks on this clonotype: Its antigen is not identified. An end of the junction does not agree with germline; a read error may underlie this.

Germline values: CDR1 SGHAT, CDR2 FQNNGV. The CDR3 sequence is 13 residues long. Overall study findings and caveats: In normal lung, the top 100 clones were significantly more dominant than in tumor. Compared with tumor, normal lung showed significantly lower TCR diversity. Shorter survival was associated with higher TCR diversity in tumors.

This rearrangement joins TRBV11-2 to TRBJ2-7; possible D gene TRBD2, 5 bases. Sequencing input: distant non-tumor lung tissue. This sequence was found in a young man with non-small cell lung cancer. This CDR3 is CAGSLGQRNEQYF. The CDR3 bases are TGTGCCGGCAGCTTAGGGCAGCGGAATGAGCAGTACTTC.